These T cell receptor beta chains were read from a single sample in a study of cytomegalovirus exposure and HLA in healthy donors. Sequencing used immunoSEQ multiplex PCR; TCRdb keeps in-frame clones, though not all of them. The sample includes under 150,000 clones, about four fifths of them seen just once. Sequencing input: PBMCs. The receptor set was obtained from a woman in her 40s in good health and CMV-seronegative. CDR3s include the opening cysteine and the closing phenylalanine or tryptophan. D genes are given only for firm matches. Expanded clones are given a class, and other clones once, few, many or no size at all.

D,length,V,size,J,CDR3,DNA
.,13,TRBV6-5,.,TRBJ1-1,CASTPTSNTEAFF,TGTGCCAGCACACCGACTTCGAACACTGAAGCTTTCTTT
.,13,TRBV29-1,.,TRBJ2-2,CSVKTGVTGELFF,TGCAGCGTTAAAACGGGGGTCACCGGGGAGCTGTTTTTT
.,15,TRBV6-6,.,TRBJ1-1,CASSPGFEMNTEAFF,TGTGCCAGCAGTCCCGGGTTTGAAATGAACACTGAAGCTTTCTTT
.,13,TRBV10-2,.,TRBJ1-1,CASSGRGNTEAFF,TGCGCCAGCAGTGGAAGGGGGAACACTGAAGCTTTCTTT
.,11,TRBV28,.,TRBJ2-7,CASRTAYEQYF,TGTGCCAGCAGGACAGCCTACGAGCAGTACTTC
.,13,TRBV6-5,.,TRBJ2-2,CASSYVRGGELFF,TGTGCCAGCAGTTATGTAAGAGGCGGGGAGCTGTTTTTT
.,15,TRBV7-9,.,TRBJ1-1,CASSWTDSLNTEAFF,TGTGCCAGCAGCTGGACAGACAGCCTGAACACTGAAGCTTTCTTT
.,11,TRBV20-1,few,TRBJ1-4,CSARRGEKLFF,TGCAGTGCTAGACGGGGGGAAAAACTGTTTTTT
.,14,TRBV18,.,TRBJ1-2,CASSPDSSFYGYTF,TGTGCCAGCTCGCCGGACAGCTCATTCTATGGCTACACCTTC
.,13,TRBV6-5,few,TRBJ1-2,CASSYVAGYGYTF,TGTGCCAGCAGTTATGTGGCAGGGTATGGCTACACCTTC
TRBD1,14,TRBV2,.,TRBJ1-2,CASSVSGGNYGYTF,TGTGCCAGCAGTGTTTCAGGGGGGAACTATGGCTACACCTTC
TRBD2,17,TRBV29-1,.,TRBJ2-7,CSVEDPASGGTGYEQYF,TGCAGCGTTGAAGATCCCGCTAGCGGGGGGACCGGATACGAGCAGTACTTC
.,13,TRBV5-4,.,TRBJ1-2,CASSAGGDYGYTF,TGTGCCAGCAGCGCCGGAGGGGACTATGGCTACACCTTC
.,15,TRBV25-1,.,TRBJ1-2,CASSDPEGGNYGYTF,TGTGCCAGCAGTGACCCCGAGGGAGGGAACTATGGCTACACCTTC
.,14,TRBV27,.,TRBJ2-2,CASSPYQGPGELFF,TGTGCCAGCAGTCCTTACCAGGGTCCTGGGGAGCTGTTTTTT
TRBD1,16,TRBV6-1,.,TRBJ1-5,CASSEARGQFNQPQHF,TGTGCCAGCAGTGAAGCGCGGGGACAGTTCAATCAGCCCCAGCATTTT
TRBD1,14,TRBV5-1,.,TRBJ1-2,CASSLARTGLGYTF,TGCGCCAGCAGCTTGGCTCGGACAGGTCTTGGCTACACCTTC
.,15,TRBV13,.,TRBJ1-6,CASSFQRNNISPLHF,TGTGCCAGCAGCTTCCAGCGAAATAATATTTCACCCCTCCACTTT